The rows below give T cell receptor beta chains drawn from one sample of a study of shared clonotypes between healthy human individuals. Clones were sequenced by immunoSEQ multiplex PCR, and TCRdb holds only the in-frame ones, with some missing. The sample lists about 590,000 clones, nearly 97% occurring once. Sequenced sample: naive CD8+ T cells sorted from blood. The receptors stem from a woman in her twenties or thirties in good health. Both conserved end residues are part of each CDR3. D genes are given only for firm matches. The size of a clone is reported for some rows only, either as once, few or many, or as a class for expanded clones.

CDR3	DNA	V	size	D	J
CASSLKGQGASEAFF	TGTGCCAGCAGCCTAAAAGGGCAGGGGGCCTCTGAAGCTTTCTTT	TRBV7-9	NA	TRBD1	TRBJ1-1
CASSVRQGIAVTGELFF	TGTGCCAGTAGTGTGAGACAGGGAATAGCGGTTACCGGGGAGCTGTTTTTT	TRBV19	NA	NA	TRBJ2-2
CASSLQGGEQPQHF	TGTGCCAGCAGCTTACAGGGTGGGGAACAGCCCCAGCATTTT	TRBV11-2	NA	NA	TRBJ1-5
CASSTEDSLFYGYTF	TGTGCCAGCAGTACCGAAGACAGCCTCTTCTATGGCTACACCTTC	TRBV7-9	NA	NA	TRBJ1-2
CASSERLGGTSGETQYF	TGTGCCAGCAGTGAAAGGCTAGGGGGCACCTCCGGGGAGACCCAGTACTTC	TRBV2	NA	TRBD1	TRBJ2-5
CASSSARFSYNEQFF	TGTGCCAGCAGTTCAGCCCGGTTCTCCTACAATGAGCAGTTCTTC	TRBV7-9	NA	NA	TRBJ2-1
CASQGVTLQETQYF	TGTGCCAGCCAGGGGGTGACACTTCAAGAGACCCAGTACTTC	TRBV2	NA	TRBD1	TRBJ2-5
CASSLGGTGAAYEQYF	TGTGCCAGCAGCTTAGGGGGAACGGGAGCCGCCTACGAGCAGTACTTC	TRBV11-3	NA	NA	TRBJ2-7
CASSTRTSGRSSTDTQYF	TGTGCCAGCAGTACTCGGACTAGCGGGAGGAGTAGCACAGATACGCAGTATTTT	TRBV25-1	once	TRBD2	TRBJ2-3
CASSAPKTGEWSEQYF	TGTGCCAGCAGTGCCCCCAAGACAGGGGAGTGGTCCGAGCAGTACTTC	TRBV2	NA	TRBD1	TRBJ2-7
CASSQGGTNEKLFF	TGTGCCAGCAGTCAGGGAGGAACTAATGAAAAACTGTTTTTT	TRBV7-9	NA	NA	TRBJ1-4
CASSPGGGTGTDTQYF	TGTGCCAGCAGCCCCGGGGGGGGTACAGGTACAGATACGCAGTATTTT	TRBV5-4	NA	TRBD2	TRBJ2-3
CASRDGTGPGNTIYF	TGTGCCAGCAGAGATGGGACAGGGCCTGGAAACACCATATATTTT	TRBV2	NA	TRBD1	TRBJ1-3
CASSRWTGADNYGYTF	TGTGCCAGCAGTCGCTGGACAGGGGCAGATAACTATGGCTACACCTTC	TRBV28	NA	TRBD1	TRBJ1-2
CASSFDNSYEQYF	TGTGCCAGCAGCTTCGACAACTCCTACGAGCAGTACTTC	TRBV11-1	NA	NA	TRBJ2-7
CASSPEFHSSYEQYF	TGTGCCAGCAGCCCCGAGTTCCACAGCTCCTACGAGCAGTACTTC	TRBV7-2	NA	NA	TRBJ2-7
CASSFGAGGALEQYF	TGTGCCAGCAGTTTCGGGGCGGGAGGGGCCCTCGAGCAGTACTTC	TRBV28	NA	TRBD2	TRBJ2-7
CASSVAEDRQF	TGTGCCAGCAGCGTAGCTGAGGACAGGCAGTTT	TRBV9	NA	TRBD1	TRBJ1-1
CASSPGTGYQPQHF	TGTGCCAGCAGCCCCGGGACAGGCTATCAGCCCCAGCATTTT	TRBV7-8	NA	TRBD1	TRBJ1-5
CASSLYDDGLGGYTF	TGTGCCAGCAGCTTATATGATGACGGCCTTGGTGGCTACACCTTC	TRBV7-2	NA	NA	TRBJ1-2
CASSSGEETQYF	TGTGCCAGCAGTTCCGGGGAAGAGACCCAGTACTTC	TRBV27	NA	NA	TRBJ2-5
CATRGLAGEETQYF	TGTGCCACTAGGGGACTAGCGGGGGAAGAGACCCAGTACTTC	TRBV6-5	NA	TRBD2	TRBJ2-5
CAWRSIQGARGYTF	TGTGCCTGGAGGTCGATTCAGGGGGCGCGTGGCTACACCTTC	TRBV30	NA	TRBD1	TRBJ1-2
CASSLDGTGFNQPQHF	TGTGCCAGCAGCTTAGACGGGACAGGGTTCAATCAGCCCCAGCATTTT	TRBV11-2	NA	TRBD1	TRBJ1-5
CASSSSGINYGYTF	TGTGCCAGCAGCTCTAGTGGGATTAACTATGGCTACACCTTC	TRBV9	NA	NA	TRBJ1-2
CAISDGGNNEQFF	TGTGCCATCAGTGATGGCGGAAACAATGAGCAGTTCTTC	TRBV10-3	NA	NA	TRBJ2-1
CASSLRDSRETQYF	TGTGCCAGCAGTCTTCGGGACAGCAGAGAGACCCAGTACTTC	TRBV27	NA	TRBD1	TRBJ2-5
CASSFKRESYNEQFF	TGTGCCAGCAGCTTTAAACGGGAGTCCTACAATGAGCAGTTCTTC	TRBV7-9	once	NA	TRBJ2-1
CASSFDRASNYYEQYF	TGTGCCAGCAGTTTCGATAGGGCCTCAAATTACTACGAGCAGTACTTC	TRBV7-9	NA	NA	TRBJ2-7
CASSKGQGGTDTQYF	TGTGCCAGCAGCAAGGGACAGGGAGGGACAGATACGCAGTATTTT	TRBV5-5	NA	TRBD1	TRBJ2-3
CASSPGEAEAFF	TGTGCCAGCAGCCCCGGGGAGGCTGAAGCTTTCTTT	TRBV4-2	few	NA	TRBJ1-1
CASSSGLTEAFF	TGTGCCAGCAGCTCGGGATTGACTGAAGCTTTCTTT	TRBV5-4	NA	NA	TRBJ1-1
CASSPLSGSTSGELFF	TGTGCCAGCAGCCCCCTTAGCGGGAGTACTTCCGGGGAGCTGTTTTTT	TRBV28	NA	TRBD2	TRBJ2-2
CASSRVSYEQFF	TGTGCCAGTAGTCGGGTGTCGTATGAGCAGTTCTTC	TRBV19	NA	NA	TRBJ2-1
CASSNPGVLSYEQYF	TGCGCCAGCAGCAACCCCGGGGTCCTTTCCTACGAGCAGTACTTC	TRBV5-1	NA	NA	TRBJ2-7
CASSLKGNSYNEQFF	TGCGCCAGCAGCTTAAAGGGAAACTCCTACAATGAGCAGTTCTTC	TRBV5-1	once	NA	TRBJ2-1
CASSSGTTLFQLYNEQFF	TGTGCCAGCAGTTCCGGGACAACCCTATTCCAACTTTACAATGAGCAGTTCTTC	TRBV27	NA	NA	TRBJ2-1
CASSFSGTGAYEQYF	TGTGCCAGCAGTTTTTCCGGGACAGGGGCATACGAGCAGTACTTC	TRBV27	NA	TRBD1	TRBJ2-7
CASREGISGNYEQYF	TGTGCCAGCAGGGAAGGAATTAGCGGAAATTACGAGCAGTACTTC	TRBV5-4	NA	NA	TRBJ2-7
CASSLAGGYRNTEAFF	TGCGCCAGCAGCTTGGCCGGGGGTTACCGGAACACTGAAGCTTTCTTT	TRBV5-1	once	NA	TRBJ1-1